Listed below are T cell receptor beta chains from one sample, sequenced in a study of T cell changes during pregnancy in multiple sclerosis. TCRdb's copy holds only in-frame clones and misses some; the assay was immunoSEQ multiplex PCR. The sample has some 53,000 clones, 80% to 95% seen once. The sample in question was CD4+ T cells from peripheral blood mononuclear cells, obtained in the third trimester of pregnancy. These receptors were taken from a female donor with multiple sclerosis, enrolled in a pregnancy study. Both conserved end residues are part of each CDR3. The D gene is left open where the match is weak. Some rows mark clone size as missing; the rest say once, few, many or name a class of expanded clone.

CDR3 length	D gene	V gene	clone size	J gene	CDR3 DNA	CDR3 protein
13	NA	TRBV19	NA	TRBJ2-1	TGTGCCAGTAGTATTTCTAACTCCAATGAGCAGTTCTTC	CASSISNSNEQFF
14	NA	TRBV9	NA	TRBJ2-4	TGTGCCAGCAGCGGACTAGTCGGACAAAACATTCAGTACTTC	CASSGLVGQNIQYF
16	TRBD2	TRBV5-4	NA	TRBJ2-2	TGTGCCTTCTACCCCCACGGGGGGGCGGGAACCGGGGAGCTGTTTTTT	CAFYPHGGAGTGELFF
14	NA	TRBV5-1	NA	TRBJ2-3	TGCGCCAGCAGCCTCTCTAGCCCCACAGATACGCAGTATTTT	CASSLSSPTDTQYF
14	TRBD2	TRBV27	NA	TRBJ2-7	TGTGCCAGCCGCCCCAGCGGGAGTAAGTACGAGCAGTACTTC	CASRPSGSKYEQYF
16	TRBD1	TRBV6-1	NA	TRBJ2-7	TGTGCCAGCAGTGCACTTACCGGGACAGTCACCTACGAGCAGTACTTC	CASSALTGTVTYEQYF
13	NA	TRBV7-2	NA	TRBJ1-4	TGTGCCAGCAGCTTGGGGGGTAATGAAAAACTGTTTTTT	CASSLGGNEKLFF
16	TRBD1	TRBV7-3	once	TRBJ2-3	TGTGCCAGCAGCACCCCGAGGGGACAGGGCTCAGATACGCAGTATTTT	CASSTPRGQGSDTQYF
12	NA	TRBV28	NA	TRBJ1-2	TGTGCCAGCAGTCCCCGCGGGTATGGCTACACCTTC	CASSPRGYGYTF
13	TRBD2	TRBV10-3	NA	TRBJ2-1	TGTGCCATCAACACGGGAGGGCGCAATGAGCAGTTCTTC	CAINTGGRNEQFF
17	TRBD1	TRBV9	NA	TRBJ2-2	TGTGCCAGCAGCGTAGGAGGACAGGGGAGGAACACCGGGGAGCTGTTTTTT	CASSVGGQGRNTGELFF
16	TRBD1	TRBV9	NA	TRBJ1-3	TGTGCCAGCAGCTTCGGGACAGGGTTCTCTGGAAACACCATATATTTT	CASSFGTGFSGNTIYF
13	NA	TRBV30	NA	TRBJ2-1	TGTGCCTGGAGTGTCGTTTCCTACAATGAGCAGTTCTTC	CAWSVVSYNEQFF
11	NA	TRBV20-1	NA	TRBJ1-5	TGCAGTGCTAGAGCGGGACAGCCCCAGCATTTT	CSARAGQPQHF
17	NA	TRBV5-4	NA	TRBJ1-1	TGTGCCAGCAGCTTGGATACGGGCCGGGGAGGGAGCACTGAAGCTTTCTTT	CASSLDTGRGGSTEAFF
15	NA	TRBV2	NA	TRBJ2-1	TGTGCCAGCACCCCTGAACAGGGAAGTGGAGATGAGCAGTTCTTC	CASTPEQGSGDEQFF
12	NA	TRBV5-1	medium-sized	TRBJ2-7	TGCGCCAGCAGCGGACAGCACTACGAGCAGTACTTC	CASSGQHYEQYF
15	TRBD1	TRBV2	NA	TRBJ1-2	TGTGCCAGCAGTGAAGGGGCAGGGGGAGGATATGGCTACACCTTC	CASSEGAGGGYGYTF
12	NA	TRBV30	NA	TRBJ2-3	TGTGCCTGGTCACAGGGAACAGATACGCAGTATTTT	CAWSQGTDTQYF
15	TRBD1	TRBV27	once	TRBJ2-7	TGTGCCAGCAGTACCGACAGGGCTCCGTCCTACGAGCAGTACTTC	CASSTDRAPSYEQYF
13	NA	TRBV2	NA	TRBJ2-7	TGTGCCAGCAGTCCTGACTCTTACTACGAGCAGTACTTC	CASSPDSYYEQYF
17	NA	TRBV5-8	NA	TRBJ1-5	TGTGCCAGCAGCTTGGGACAGCCCCTTTATAGCAATCAGCCCCAGCATTTT	CASSLGQPLYSNQPQHF
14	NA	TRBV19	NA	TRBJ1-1	TGTGCCAGTAGTATGAGCGTCGCGGGCACTGAAGCTTTCTTT	CASSMSVAGTEAFF
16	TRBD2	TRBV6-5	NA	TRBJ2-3	TGTGCCAGCAGTTCGTTAGCGGGACTTGAGGCAGATACGCAGTATTTT	CASSSLAGLEADTQYF
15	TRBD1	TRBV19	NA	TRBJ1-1	TGTGCCAGCGTCCCTCAGGGGGCCCGTGACACTGAAGCTTTCTTT	CASVPQGARDTEAFF
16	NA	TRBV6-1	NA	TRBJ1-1	TGTGCCAGCAGTGAACCGGGGGGCAACATGAACACTGAAGCTTTCTTT	CASSEPGGNMNTEAFF
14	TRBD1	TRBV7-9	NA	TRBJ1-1	TGTGCCAGCAGCCTACTACAGGGGTACACTGAAGCTTTCTTT	CASSLLQGYTEAFF
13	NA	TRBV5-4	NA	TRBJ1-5	TGTGCCAGCAGCCTGGACAGAAATCAGCCCCAGCATTTT	CASSLDRNQPQHF
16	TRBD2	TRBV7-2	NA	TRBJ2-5	TGTGCCAGCAGCTTAGTAGGTCGGGGGGTACAAGAGACCCAGTACTTC	CASSLVGRGVQETQYF
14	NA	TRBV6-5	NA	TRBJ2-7	TGTGCCAGCAGTTACTCGAGGGCTCGCTACGAGCAGTACTTC	CASSYSRARYEQYF
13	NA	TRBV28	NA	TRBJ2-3	TGTGCCAGCCTATCGAGCCTAACAGATACGCAGTATTTT	CASLSSLTDTQYF
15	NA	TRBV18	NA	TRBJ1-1	TGTGCCAGCTCCCCAAACAGGGCCCCCAACACTGAAGCTTTCTTT	CASSPNRAPNTEAFF
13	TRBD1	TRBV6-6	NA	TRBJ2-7	TGTGCCAGCAGCGAGGGACAGACCTACGAGCAGTACTTC	CASSEGQTYEQYF